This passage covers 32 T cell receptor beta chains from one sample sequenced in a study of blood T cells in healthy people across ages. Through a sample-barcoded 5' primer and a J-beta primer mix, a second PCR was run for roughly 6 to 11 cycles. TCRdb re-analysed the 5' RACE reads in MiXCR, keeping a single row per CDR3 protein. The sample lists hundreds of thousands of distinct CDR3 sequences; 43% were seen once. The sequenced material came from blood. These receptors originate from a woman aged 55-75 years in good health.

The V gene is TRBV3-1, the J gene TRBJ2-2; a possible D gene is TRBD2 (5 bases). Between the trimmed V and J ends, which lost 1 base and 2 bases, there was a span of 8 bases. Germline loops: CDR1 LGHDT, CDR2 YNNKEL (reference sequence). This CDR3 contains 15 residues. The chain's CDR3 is CASSQAGKNTGELFF. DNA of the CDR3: TGTGCCAGCAGCCAAGCGGGGAAAAACACCGGGGAGCTGTTTTTT. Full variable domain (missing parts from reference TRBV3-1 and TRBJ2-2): DTAVSQTPKYLVTQMGNDKSIKCEQNLGHDTMYWYKQDSKKFLKIMFSYNNKELIINETVPNRFSPKSPDKAHLNLHINSLELGDSAVYFCASSQAGKNTGELFFGEGSRLTVL.

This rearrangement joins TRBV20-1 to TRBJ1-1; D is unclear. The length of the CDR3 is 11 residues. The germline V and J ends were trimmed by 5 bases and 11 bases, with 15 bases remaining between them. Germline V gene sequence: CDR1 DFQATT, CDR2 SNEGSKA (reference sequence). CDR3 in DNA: TGCAGTGCTGGATCGGACTCGGGGGCTTTCTTT. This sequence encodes CSAGSDSGAFF.

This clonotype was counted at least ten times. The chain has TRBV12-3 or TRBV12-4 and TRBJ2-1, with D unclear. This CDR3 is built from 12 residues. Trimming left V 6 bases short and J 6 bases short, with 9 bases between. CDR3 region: CASRDTSNEQFF. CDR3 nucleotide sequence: TGTGCCAGCAGGGATACAAGCAATGAGCAGTTCTTC.

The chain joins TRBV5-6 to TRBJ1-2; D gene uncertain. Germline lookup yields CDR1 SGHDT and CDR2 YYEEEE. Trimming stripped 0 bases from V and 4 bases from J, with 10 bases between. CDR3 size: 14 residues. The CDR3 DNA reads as TGTGCCAGCAGCTTGGACCGGGGATTCTATGGCTACACCTTC. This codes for CASSLDRGFYGYTF.

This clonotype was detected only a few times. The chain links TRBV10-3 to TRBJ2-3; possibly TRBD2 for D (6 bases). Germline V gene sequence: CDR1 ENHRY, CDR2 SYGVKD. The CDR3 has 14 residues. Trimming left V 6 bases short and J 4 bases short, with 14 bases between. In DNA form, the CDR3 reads TGTGCCATCAGGGGTTCTAGCGCGGCAGATACGCAGTATTTT. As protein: CAIRGSSAADTQYF.

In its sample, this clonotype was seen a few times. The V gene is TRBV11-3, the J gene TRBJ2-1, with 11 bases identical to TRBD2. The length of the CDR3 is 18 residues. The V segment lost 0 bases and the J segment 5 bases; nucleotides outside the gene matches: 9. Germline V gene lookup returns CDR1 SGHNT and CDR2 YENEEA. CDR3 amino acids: CASSLEGSGGAVHNEQFF. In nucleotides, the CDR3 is TGTGCCAGCAGCTTAGAGGGTAGCGGGGGGGCCGTTCACAATGAGCAGTTCTTC.

The CDR3 DNA reads as TGTGCCTGGAGTGAAGGGGCTCAGCCCCAGCATTTT. The encoded protein is CAWSEGAQPQHF. The chain couples TRBV30 to TRBJ1-5; D possibly corresponds to TRBD1 (5 bases). Germline CDR1 reads GTSNPN; CDR2 reads SVGIG (reference sequence). This CDR3 comprises 12 residues. V dropped 1 base and J dropped 6 bases, with 7 bases sitting between them.

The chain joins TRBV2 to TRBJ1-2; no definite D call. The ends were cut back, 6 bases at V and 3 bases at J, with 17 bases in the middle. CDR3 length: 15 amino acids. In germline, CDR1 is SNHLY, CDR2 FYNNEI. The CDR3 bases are TGTGCCAGCAGCGATAGGACTTTTACCGACTATGGCTACACCTTC. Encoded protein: CASSDRTFTDYGYTF.

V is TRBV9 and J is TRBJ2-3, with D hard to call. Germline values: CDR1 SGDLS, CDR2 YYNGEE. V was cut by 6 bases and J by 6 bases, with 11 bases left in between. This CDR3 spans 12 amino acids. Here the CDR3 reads CASTPVRDTQYF. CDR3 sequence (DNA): TGTGCCAGCACCCCCGTGAGGGATACGCAGTATTTT. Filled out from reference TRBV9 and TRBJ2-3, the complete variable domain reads DSGVTQTPKHLITATGQRVTLRCSPRSGDLSVYWYQQSLDQGLQFLIQYYNGEERAKGNILERFSAQQFPDLHSELNLSSLELGDSALYFCASTPVRDTQYFGPGTRLTVL.

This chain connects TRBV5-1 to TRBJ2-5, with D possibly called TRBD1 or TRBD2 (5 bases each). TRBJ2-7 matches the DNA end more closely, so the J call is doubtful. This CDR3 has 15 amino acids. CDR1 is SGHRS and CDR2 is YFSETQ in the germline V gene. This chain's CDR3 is CASSLTSRVRGEQYF. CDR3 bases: TGCGCCAGCAGCTTGACGTCCAGGGTGAGGGGCGAGCAGTACTTC.

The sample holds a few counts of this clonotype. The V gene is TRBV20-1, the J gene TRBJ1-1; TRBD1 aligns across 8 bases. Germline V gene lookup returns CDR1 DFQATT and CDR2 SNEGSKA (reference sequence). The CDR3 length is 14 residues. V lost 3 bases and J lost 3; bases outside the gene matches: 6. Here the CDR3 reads CSARSLQGDTEAFF. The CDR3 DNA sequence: TGCAGTGCTAGGTCTCTACAGGGGGACACTGAAGCTTTCTTT.

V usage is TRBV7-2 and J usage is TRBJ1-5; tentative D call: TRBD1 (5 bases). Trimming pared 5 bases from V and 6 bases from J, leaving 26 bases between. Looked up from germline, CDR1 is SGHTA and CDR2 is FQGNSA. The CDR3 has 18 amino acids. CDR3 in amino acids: CASSPVYSGGRWRQPQHF. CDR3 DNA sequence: TGTGCCAGCAGCCCCGTTTATTCCGGGGGAAGGTGGCGTCAGCCCCAGCATTTT.

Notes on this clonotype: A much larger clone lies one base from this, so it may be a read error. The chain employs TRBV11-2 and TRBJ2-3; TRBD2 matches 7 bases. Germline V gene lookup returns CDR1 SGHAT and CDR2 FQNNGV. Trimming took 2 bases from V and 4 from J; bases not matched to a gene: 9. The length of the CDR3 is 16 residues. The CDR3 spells CASSLSGGSWPDTQYF. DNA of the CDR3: TGTGCCAGCAGCTTAAGTGGCGGGAGCTGGCCAGATACGCAGTATTTT.

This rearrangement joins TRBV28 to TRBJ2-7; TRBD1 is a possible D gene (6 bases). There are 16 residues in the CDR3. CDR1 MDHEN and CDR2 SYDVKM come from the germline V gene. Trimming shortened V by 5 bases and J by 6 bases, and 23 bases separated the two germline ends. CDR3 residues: CASSGGWGQGTSEQYF. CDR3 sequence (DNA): TGTGCCAGCAGTGGGGGATGGGGGCAGGGTACATCCGAGCAGTACTTC.

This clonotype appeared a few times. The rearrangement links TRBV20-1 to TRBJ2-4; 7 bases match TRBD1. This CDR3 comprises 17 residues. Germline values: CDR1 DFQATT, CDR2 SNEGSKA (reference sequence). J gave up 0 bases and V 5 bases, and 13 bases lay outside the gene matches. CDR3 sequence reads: CSASGQTLNLAKNIQYF. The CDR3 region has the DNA TGCAGTGCTTCGGGACAGACGTTAAATTTAGCCAAAAACATTCAGTACTTC.

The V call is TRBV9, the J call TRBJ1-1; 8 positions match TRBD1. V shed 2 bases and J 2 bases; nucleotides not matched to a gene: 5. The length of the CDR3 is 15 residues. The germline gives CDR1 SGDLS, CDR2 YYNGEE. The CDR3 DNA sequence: TGTGCCAGCAGCGTCGGACAGGGAGAAAACACTGAAGCTTTCTTT. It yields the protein CASSVGQGENTEAFF.

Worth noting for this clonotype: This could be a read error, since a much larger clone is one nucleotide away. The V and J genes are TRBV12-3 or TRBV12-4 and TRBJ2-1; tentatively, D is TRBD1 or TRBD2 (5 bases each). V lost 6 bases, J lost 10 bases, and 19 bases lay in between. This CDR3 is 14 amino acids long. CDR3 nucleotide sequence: TGTGCCAGCAGGGCCTGGGGACGGTCCTACGAGCAGTTCTTC. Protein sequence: CASRAWGRSYEQFF.

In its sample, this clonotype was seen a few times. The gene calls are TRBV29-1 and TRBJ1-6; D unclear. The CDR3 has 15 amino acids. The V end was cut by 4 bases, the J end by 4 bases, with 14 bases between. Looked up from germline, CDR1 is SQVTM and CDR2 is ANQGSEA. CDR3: CSVGVPGLYNSPLHF. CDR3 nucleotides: TGCAGCGTTGGGGTCCCTGGGCTGTATAATTCACCCCTCCACTTT.

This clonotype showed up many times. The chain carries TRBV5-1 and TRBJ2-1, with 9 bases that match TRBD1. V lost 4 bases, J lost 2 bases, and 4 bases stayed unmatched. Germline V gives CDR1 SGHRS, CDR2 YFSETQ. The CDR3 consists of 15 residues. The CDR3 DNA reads TGCGCCAGCAGCCTTAGACAGGGGGCCTACAATGAGCAGTTCTTC. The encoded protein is CASSLRQGAYNEQFF. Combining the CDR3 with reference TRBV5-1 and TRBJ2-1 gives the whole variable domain KAGVTQTPRYLIKTRGQQVTLSCSPISGHRSVSWYQQTPGQGLQFLFEYFSETQRNKGNFPGRFSGRQFSNSRSEMNVSTLELGDSALYLCASSLRQGAYNEQFFGPGTRLTVL.

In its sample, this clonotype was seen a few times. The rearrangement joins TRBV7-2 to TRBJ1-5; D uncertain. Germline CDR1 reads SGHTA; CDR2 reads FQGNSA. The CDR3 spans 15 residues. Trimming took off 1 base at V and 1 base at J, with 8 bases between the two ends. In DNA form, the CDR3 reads TGTGCCAGCAGCTTAGTGGAGGACAGCAATCAGCCCCAGCATTTT. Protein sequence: CASSLVEDSNQPQHF.

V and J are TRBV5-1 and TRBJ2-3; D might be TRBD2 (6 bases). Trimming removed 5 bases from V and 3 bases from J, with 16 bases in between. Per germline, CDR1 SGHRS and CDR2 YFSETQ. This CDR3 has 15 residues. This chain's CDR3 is CASRKRVLATDTQYF. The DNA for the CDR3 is TGCGCCAGCAGGAAAAGGGTACTAGCAACAGATACGCAGTATTTT.

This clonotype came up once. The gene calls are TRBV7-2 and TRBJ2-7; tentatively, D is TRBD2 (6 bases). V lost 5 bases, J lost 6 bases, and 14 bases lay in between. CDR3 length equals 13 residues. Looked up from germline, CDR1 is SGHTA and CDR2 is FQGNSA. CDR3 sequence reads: CASSVVGGVEQYF. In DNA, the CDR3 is TGTGCCAGCAGCGTAGTTGGAGGGGTCGAGCAGTACTTC.

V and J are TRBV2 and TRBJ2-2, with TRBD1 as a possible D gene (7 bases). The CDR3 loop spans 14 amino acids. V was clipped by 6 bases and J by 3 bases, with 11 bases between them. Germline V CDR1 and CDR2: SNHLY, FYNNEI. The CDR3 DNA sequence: TGTGCCAGCAGGGTCAGGGGGGACACCGGGGAGCTGTTTTTT. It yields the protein CASRVRGDTGELFF.

The CDR3 protein is CASSLGLAFPDTQYF. The CDR3 nucleotides read TGCGCCAGCAGCCTGGGACTAGCGTTCCCAGATACGCAGTATTTT. The V and J genes are TRBV5-1 and TRBJ2-3, with 10 bases identical to TRBD2. Trimming took 4 bases from V and 4 from J; bases not matched to a gene: 6. Germline CDR1 SGHRS, CDR2 YFSETQ. The length of the CDR3 is 15 residues. Complete variable domain (other parts from reference TRBV5-1 and TRBJ2-3): KAGVTQTPRYLIKTRGQQVTLSCSPISGHRSVSWYQQTPGQGLQFLFEYFSETQRNKGNFPGRFSGRQFSNSRSEMNVSTLELGDSALYLCASSLGLAFPDTQYFGPGTRLTVL.

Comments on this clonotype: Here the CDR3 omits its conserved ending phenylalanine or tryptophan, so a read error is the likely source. The DNA of the CDR3 is TGTGCCAGCAGCCAAGGGCCGTCGGGTTACGAGCAGTACATC. The encoded protein is CASSQGPSGYEQYI. The chain couples TRBV3-1 to TRBJ2-7; D is unclear. The CDR3 is 14 residues long. Germline-derived CDR1 and CDR2 are LGHDT and YNNKEL (reference sequence). V lost 1 base, J lost 4 bases, and 11 bases lay in between.

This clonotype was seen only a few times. The CDR3 DNA follows: TGCAGTGCTAGACCTGGGCCCCGCCGAAATGAGCAGTTCTTC. Protein product: CSARPGPRRNEQFF. The chain has TRBV20-1 and TRBJ2-1, with D hard to call. V was shortened by 2 bases and J by 7 bases, with 15 bases between the two germline ends. The CDR3 sequence is 14 residues long. The germline V gene has CDR1 DFQATT and CDR2 SNEGSKA (reference sequence).

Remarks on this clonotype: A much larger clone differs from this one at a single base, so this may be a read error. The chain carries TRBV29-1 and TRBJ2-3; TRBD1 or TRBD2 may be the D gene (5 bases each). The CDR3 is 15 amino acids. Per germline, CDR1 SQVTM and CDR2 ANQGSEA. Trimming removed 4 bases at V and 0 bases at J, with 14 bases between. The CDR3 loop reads CSVGGRVTSTDTQYF. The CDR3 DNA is TGCAGCGTTGGGGGACGTGTAACTAGCACAGATACGCAGTATTTT.

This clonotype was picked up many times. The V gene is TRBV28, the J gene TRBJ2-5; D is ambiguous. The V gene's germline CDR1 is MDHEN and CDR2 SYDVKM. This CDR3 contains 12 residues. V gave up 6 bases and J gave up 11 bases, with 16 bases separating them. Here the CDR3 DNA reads TGTGCCAGCAGCCAACCCCTAATTGAGCAGTACTTC. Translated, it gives CASSQPLIEQYF.

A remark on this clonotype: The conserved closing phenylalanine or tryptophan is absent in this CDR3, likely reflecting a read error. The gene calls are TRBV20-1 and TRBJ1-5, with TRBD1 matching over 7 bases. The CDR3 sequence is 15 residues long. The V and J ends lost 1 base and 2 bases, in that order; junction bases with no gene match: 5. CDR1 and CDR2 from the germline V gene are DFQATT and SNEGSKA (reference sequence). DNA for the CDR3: TGCAGTGCTAGAGCAGGGGGGTCGGGCAATCAGCCCCAGCATTCT. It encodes CSARAGGSGNQPQHS.

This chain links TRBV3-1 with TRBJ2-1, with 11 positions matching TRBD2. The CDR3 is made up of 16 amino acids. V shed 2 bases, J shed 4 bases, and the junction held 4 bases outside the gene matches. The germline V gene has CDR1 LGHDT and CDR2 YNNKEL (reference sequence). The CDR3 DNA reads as TGTGCCAGCAGCCAAACTAGCGGGAGAGGGTACAATGAGCAGTTCTTC. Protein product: CASSQTSGRGYNEQFF.

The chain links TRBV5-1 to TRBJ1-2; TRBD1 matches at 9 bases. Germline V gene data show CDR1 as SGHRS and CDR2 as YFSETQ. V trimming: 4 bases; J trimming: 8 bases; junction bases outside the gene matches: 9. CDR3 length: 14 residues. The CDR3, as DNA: TGCGCCAGCAGCCTCGAAACGACAGGGGGAGGCTACACCTTC. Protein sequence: CASSLETTGGGYTF.

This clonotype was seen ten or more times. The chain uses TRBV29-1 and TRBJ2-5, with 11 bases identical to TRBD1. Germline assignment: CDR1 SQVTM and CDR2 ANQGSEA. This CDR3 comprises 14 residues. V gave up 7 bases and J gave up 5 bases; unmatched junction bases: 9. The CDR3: CSAVRTGGVETQYF. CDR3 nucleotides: TGCAGCGCTGTCCGGACAGGGGGCGTGGAGACCCAGTACTTC.